This TCR beta chain was identified in a study of blood T cell repertoires in COVID-19. The overall study: Sources were T cells, B-cell-depleted T cells, or PBMCs; the material itself was cDNA or gDNA.

TCRdb keeps only in-frame clones here, not all; method: immunoSEQ multiplex PCR. The sample records fewer than 85,000 clones, 88% being singletons. J was trimmed by 2 bases and V by 2 bases; bases with no gene match: 9. The CDR3 consists of 18 residues. Germline CDR1 reads SGHDN; CDR2 reads FVKESK. The origin of this receptor is a human donor in a cohort sampled during active COVID-19. The chain is built from TRBV14 and TRBJ2-6; 7 nucleotides line up with TRBD1. The sequencing sample was made of peripheral blood. Here the CDR3 reads CASSQNLRQGTGANVLTF. The CDR3 nucleotides are TGTGCCAGCAGCCAAAACCTCCGACAGGGTACTGGGGCCAACGTCCTGACTTTC. The full variable domain, its missing parts supplied by reference TRBV14 and TRBJ2-6, is EAGVTQFPSHSVIEKGQTVTLRCDPISGHDNLYWYRRVMGKEIKFLLHFVKESKQDESGMPNNRFLAERTGGTYSTLKVQPAELEDSGVYFCASSQNLRQGTGANVLTFGAGSRLTVL.